These T cell receptor beta chains were read from a single sample in a study of radiotherapy plus CTLA-4 blockade in lung cancer. Sequencing used immunoSEQ multiplex PCR; TCRdb keeps in-frame clones, though not all of them. There are approximately 19,000 clones in the sample; 86% occur only once, and 20% to 25% lies in the top ten. Sequenced here: peripheral blood, sampled from a patient treated with radiotherapy plus ipilimumab. The receptors here all came from a human donor with non-small cell lung cancer whose response to radiotherapy plus ipilimumab could not be evaluated. CDR3s include the opening cysteine and the closing phenylalanine or tryptophan. A D gene is named only where the DNA matches it firmly. Expanded clones are given a class, and other clones once, few, many or no size at all.

v_call	d_call	cdr3_length	j_call	clone_size	cdr3_aa	cdr3_nt
TRBV6-5	TRBD1	14	TRBJ1-2	once	CASRRTGGAGGYTF	TGTGCCAGCAGAAGGACAGGGGGCGCGGGAGGCTACACCTTC
TRBV28	-	12	TRBJ1-1	-	CASRGPDTEAFF	TGTGCCAGCAGGGGGCCCGACACTGAAGCTTTCTTT
TRBV5-6	TRBD2	14	TRBJ2-1	-	CASESGMTYNEQFF	TGTGCCAGCGAGAGCGGGATGACTTACAATGAGCAGTTCTTC
TRBV18	TRBD2	17	TRBJ2-2	-	CASSPILAGGGTGELFF	TGTGCCAGCTCACCAATCCTAGCGGGAGGCGGAACCGGGGAGCTGTTTTTT
TRBV30	TRBD1	14	TRBJ1-5	-	CAWSRQGADQPQHF	TGTGCCTGGAGCAGGCAGGGGGCTGATCAGCCCCAGCATTTT
TRBV4-1	-	11	TRBJ1-2	-	CASSHYSGYTF	TGCGCCAGCAGCCACTACAGTGGCTACACCTTC
TRBV7-8	-	15	TRBJ1-6	-	CASSLGAHNNSPLHF	TGTGCCAGCAGCCTGGGGGCACACAATAATTCACCCCTCCACTTT
TRBV29-1	-	10	TRBJ1-2	-	CSVGSAQVTF	TGCAGCGTTGGTAGCGCTCAAGTCACCTTC
TRBV11-2	TRBD1	18	TRBJ1-6	-	CASSWDRGDISYNSPLHF	TGTGCCAGCAGCTGGGACAGGGGTGATATCTCCTATAATTCACCCCTCCACTTT
TRBV29-1	-	13	TRBJ1-2	once	CSVDPSGNYGYTF	TGCAGCGTTGACCCGTCGGGGAACTATGGCTACACCTTC
TRBV19	TRBD1	15	TRBJ2-1	-	CASTGRGQGANGQFF	TGTGCCAGTACTGGGAGGGGACAGGGGGCGAATGGGCAGTTCTTC
TRBV29-1	-	12	TRBJ1-3	-	CSVGGAGNTIYF	TGCAGCGTTGGGGGGGCTGGAAACACCATATATTTT
TRBV10-1	-	13	TRBJ1-2	once	CASSPTVNYGYTF	TGCGCCAGCAGTCCGACTGTGAACTATGGCTACACCTTC
TRBV7-9	TRBD2	19	TRBJ2-3	-	CASSSPVWGGSGGTDTQYF	TGTGCCAGCAGCTCACCCGTGTGGGGGGGTAGCGGGGGAACAGATACGCAGTATTTT
TRBV28	-	13	TRBJ1-2	-	CASRTGTSYGYTF	TGTGCCAGCAGGACCGGGACAAGCTATGGCTACACCTTC
TRBV27	-	13	TRBJ2-7	few	CASSLVGGNEQYF	TGTGCCAGCAGTTTAGTTGGGGGGAACGAGCAGTACTTC